The 3 T cell receptor beta chains below come from one sample, sequenced in a study of blood T cells in healthy people across ages. Then a second PCR, running about 6 to 11 cycles, was carried out with a sample-barcoded 5' primer and a J-beta primer mix. Each CDR3 protein is one row after TCRdb ran MiXCR on the 5' RACE reads. The table has fewer than 2 million distinct CDR3 sequences, about two fifths seen once; the top ten hold 20% to 25%. Sequenced input: blood. These receptors all come from a human donor in good health.

The chain joins TRBV12-3 or TRBV12-4 to TRBJ2-1; tentative D call: TRBD1 (6 bases). Between the trimmed V and J ends, which lost 8 bases and 2 bases, there was a span of 13 bases. The CDR3 extends over 14 amino acids. CDR3 in DNA: TGTGCCAGCCTCAAGGGGGAGCCCTACAATGAGCAGTTCTTC. Residues: CASLKGEPYNEQFF.

The chain is built from TRBV7-2 and TRBJ2-4, with D perhaps assigned TRBD1 or TRBD2 (5 bases each). TRBJ2-7 matches the DNA end more closely, so the J call is doubtful. Germline-derived CDR1 and CDR2 are SGHTA and FQGNSA. This CDR3 is 15 amino acids long. In nucleotides, the CDR3 is TGTGCCAGCAGCTTATGGGGGAAGAAGATCTGCGAGCAGTACTTC. Translation: CASSLWGKKICEQYF.

The chain couples TRBV5-1 to TRBJ2-5, with a weak D call TRBD2 (5 bases). The CDR3 extends over 14 amino acids. V was trimmed by 3 bases and J by 5 bases, leaving 14 bases between them. Germline lookup yields CDR1 SGHRS and CDR2 YFSETQ. The CDR3 spells CASSYHTRGETQYF. CDR3 bases: TGCGCCAGCAGCTACCACACCCGAGGGGAGACCCAGTACTTC.